This passage covers 28 T cell receptor beta chains from one sample sequenced in a study of T cell responses to AZD1222 COVID-19 vaccine. Clones were sequenced by immunoSEQ multiplex PCR, and TCRdb holds only the in-frame ones, with some missing. The sample records about 270,000 clones, 90% to 95% being singletons. This specimen consisted of peripheral blood, obtained 28 days after the second AZD1222 dose. These receptors all come from an adult who received the AZD1222 COVID-19 vaccine.

The rearrangement uses TRBV28 and TRBJ1-6; TRBD1 might be the D (6 bases). CDR1 and CDR2 from the germline V gene are MDHEN and SYDVKM. This CDR3 has 16 amino acids. The V and J ends lost 5 bases and 7 bases respectively, with 18 bases between them. CDR3 region: CASSLGQHAPNSPLHF. In nucleotides, the CDR3 is TGTGCCAGCAGTCTCGGACAGCATGCCCCAAATTCACCCCTCCACTTT. Supplemented by reference TRBV28 and TRBJ1-6, the full variable domain reads DVKVTQSSRYLVKRTGEKVFLECVQDMDHENMFWYRQDPGLGLRLIYFSYDVKMKEKGDIPEGYSVSREKKERFSLILESASTNQTSMYLCASSLGQHAPNSPLHFGNGTRLTVT.

The chain recombines TRBV5-6 with TRBJ2-3, with D perhaps being TRBD1 or TRBD2 (7 bases each). The germline V gene has CDR1 SGHDT and CDR2 YYEEEE. V was pared by 2 bases and J by 4 bases, with 14 bases between. The length of the CDR3 is 15 residues. The CDR3 DNA is TGTGCCAGCAGCTTCGCAGGGGGGGTCGCAGATACGCAGTATTTT. Encoded protein: CASSFAGGVADTQYF.

The chain combines TRBV5-1 with TRBJ2-1, with 7 nucleotides matching TRBD2. The CDR3 loop spans 15 amino acids. Germline V gives CDR1 SGHRS, CDR2 YFSETQ. The junction had 11 bases not matched to a gene; V was cut back by 6 bases and J by 5 bases. CDR3 sequence reads: CASTVSGISHNEQFF. The DNA of the CDR3 is TGCGCCAGCACCGTAAGCGGGATCAGTCACAATGAGCAGTTCTTC.

The chain carries TRBV12-3 or TRBV12-4 and TRBJ2-2; D unclear. With 1 base removed from V and 3 bases from J, the gap between germline ends came to 0 bases. This CDR3 contains 12 residues. The CDR3 nucleotides read TGTGCCAGCAGTTTAGACACCGGGGAGCTGTTTTTT. Translation: CASSLDTGELFF.

The gene calls are TRBV5-1 and TRBJ2-5; possible D gene TRBD2, 7 bases. V was cut by 6 bases and J by 3 bases, with 15 bases left in between. CDR1 and CDR2 (germline): SGHRS, YFSETQ. The CDR3 contains 14 residues. This chain's CDR3 is CASKPGGREETQYF. The DNA for the CDR3 is TGCGCCAGCAAACCCGGGGGGCGGGAAGAGACCCAGTACTTC.

This chain links TRBV3-1 (or the pseudogene TRBV3-2) with TRBJ1-1; 9 bases agree with TRBD1. The CDR3 sequence is 14 residues long. Germline CDR1 LGHDT, CDR2 YNNKEL (reference sequence). J gave up 4 bases and V 4 bases, and 4 bases lay outside the gene matches. CDR3 region: CASSRPGQGTEAFF. The CDR3 DNA reads as TGTGCCAGCAGCCGACCGGGACAGGGCACTGAAGCTTTCTTT.

This chain connects TRBV27 to TRBJ2-7, with 7 bases that match TRBD1. CDR1 and CDR2 from the germline V gene are MNHEY and SMNVEV (reference sequence). The CDR3 covers 13 residues. V gave up 7 bases and J gave up 7 bases; unmatched junction bases: 10. The CDR3 sequence is CASKGAPGFEQYF. CDR3 nucleotide sequence: TGTGCCAGCAAGGGGGCGCCGGGGTTTGAGCAGTACTTC.

This clone was observed a single time. Here the CDR3 reads CASSRVQRTEAFF. Here the CDR3 DNA reads TGTGCCAGCAGCCGCGTCCAGCGCACTGAAGCTTTCTTT. The J gene is TRBJ1-1, the V gene TRBV11-2; no definite D call. The CDR3 sequence is 13 residues long. V was trimmed by 5 bases and J by 4 bases, leaving 11 bases between them. CDR1 SGHAT and CDR2 FQNNGV come from the germline V gene.

V and J are TRBV4-3 and TRBJ2-7; 7 bases fit TRBD2. The CDR3 covers 14 residues. Germline V CDR1 and CDR2: LGHNA, YSLEER. V was pared by 4 bases and J by 4 bases, with 7 bases of the junction left unmatched. The CDR3 here is CASSPRLAGYEQYF. The CDR3 DNA is TGCGCCAGCAGCCCGAGACTAGCAGGGTACGAGCAGTACTTC.

A note on this clone: The limits of the CDR3 on the DNA are not certain, so only TCRdb's listed CDR3 is given. The chain has TRBV21-1 and TRBJ2-2; the table calls TRBD1, which could not be checked here. TRBV21-1 is termed a pseudogene. Inclusive of both ends, the CDR3 amounts to 16 amino acids. The CDR3 sequence: CASYSCGTEYTGELFF.

In this sample, this clone turned up once. The rearrangement uses TRBV28 and TRBJ1-2, with unresolved D. Germline-derived CDR1 and CDR2 are MDHEN and SYDVKM. The V end was cut by 2 bases, the J end by 2 bases, with 6 bases between. The CDR3 is 13 residues long. The CDR3 loop is CASSLADNYGYTF. CDR3 DNA sequence: TGTGCCAGCAGTTTAGCGGACAACTATGGCTACACCTTC.

This chain links TRBV7-2 with TRBJ2-7; 11 bases align to TRBD2. The germline CDR1 and CDR2 sequences are SGHTA and FQGNSA. The CDR3 sequence is 12 residues long. V was pared by 4 bases and J by 12 bases, with 5 bases of the junction left unmatched. CDR3 residues: CASSSVGLAGYF. CDR3 coding DNA: TGTGCCAGCAGCTCCGTAGGACTAGCGGGGTACTTC. The full variable domain, in which reference TRBV7-2 and TRBJ2-7 provide the parts outside the CDR3, is GAGVSQSPSNKVTEKGKDVELRCDPISGHTALYWYRQSLGQGLEFLIYFQGNSAPDKSGLPSDRFSAERTGGSVSTLTIQRTQQEDSAVYLCASSSVGLAGYFGPGTRLTVT.

The rearrangement uses TRBV6-6 and TRBJ2-5; either TRBD1 or TRBD2 may fit D (6 bases each). This CDR3 contains 14 residues. V lost 8 bases to trimming and J lost 4 bases, with 17 bases between them. The germline gives CDR1 MNHNY, CDR2 SVGAGI (reference sequence). The CDR3 loop is CASQTGGLGETQYF. CDR3 in DNA: TGTGCCAGCCAAACCGGGGGCCTCGGAGAGACCCAGTACTTC.

This clone came up once. This chain connects TRBV28 to TRBJ2-7; no clear D. V lost 7 bases and J 4 bases, leaving 23 bases between the germline ends. The CDR3 loop spans 16 amino acids. The germline CDR1 and CDR2 sequences are MDHEN and SYDVKM. CDR3 nucleotides: TGTGCCAGCATCAACTCTAGGGTTTCAGGTGTGTACGAGCAGTACTTC. It translates to CASINSRVSGVYEQYF.

CDR3 in DNA: TGTGCCAGCTCACCACCCTTAGCGGGAACCACAGATACGCAGTATTTT. Translation gives CASSPPLAGTTDTQYF. The chain has TRBV18 and TRBJ2-3, with TRBD2 identical over 8 bases. This CDR3 spans 16 amino acids. With 0 bases clipped from V and 2 bases from J, the junction kept 4 bases outside the gene matches. The germline V gene encodes CDR1 KGHSH and CDR2 LQKENI.

The gene calls are TRBV6-6 and TRBJ2-1; TRBD2 matches at 10 bases. The CDR3 consists of 14 residues. The ends lost 7 bases at V and 4 bases at J; junction bases unmatched: 4. CDR1 and CDR2 (germline): MNHNY, SVGAGI (reference sequence). DNA of the CDR3: TGTGCCAGCATGCTAGCGGGGGATTACAATGAGCAGTTCTTC. It translates to CASMLAGDYNEQFF.

The chain has TRBV5-1 and TRBJ1-1; D not certain. This CDR3 region has 14 residues. V dropped 4 bases and J dropped 2 bases, with 12 bases sitting between them. Germline CDR1 reads SGHRS; CDR2 reads YFSETQ. CDR3 sequence reads: CASSIRTENTEAFF. In nucleotides, the CDR3 is TGCGCCAGCAGCATCCGGACGGAAAACACTGAAGCTTTCTTT.

This chain joins TRBV3-1 (or the pseudogene TRBV3-2) and TRBJ2-1; D may be TRBD1 (6 bases). Trimming removed 3 bases at V and 8 bases at J, with 11 bases between. Germline assignment: CDR1 LGHDT and CDR2 YNNKEL (reference sequence). The CDR3 has 13 residues. CDR3 sequence (DNA): TGTGCCAGCAGCCAGCTAACAGGGCATGAGCAGTTCTTC. It yields the protein CASSQLTGHEQFF.

This clone has just one count. The chain has TRBV6-5 and TRBJ2-7; 11 nucleotides agree with TRBD2. Germline values: CDR1 MNHEY, CDR2 SVGAGI. CDR3 length equals 15 residues. The ends lost 5 bases at V and 2 bases at J; junction bases unmatched: 5. In nucleotides, the CDR3 is TGTGCCAGCAGTCCCCATAGCGGGGGGGCCTACGAGCAGTACTTC. Protein: CASSPHSGGAYEQYF.

As for this clone: Mismatch with germline at one junction end may stem from a read error. The chain is built from TRBV3-1 (or the pseudogene TRBV3-2) and TRBJ2-7, with 8 nucleotides matching TRBD2. There are 17 residues in the CDR3. Germline CDR1 reads LGHDT; CDR2 reads YNNKEL (reference sequence). DNA of the CDR3: TGTGCCAGCAGCCCCAAGGGGTGGCGGGAGGTCTCCTACGAGGAGTACTTC. Residues: CASSPKGWREVSYEEYF.

Of note for this clone: Other DNA sequences in this sample translate to the same CDR3. V usage is TRBV5-1 and J usage is TRBJ1-2; a weak D match, TRBD1 (6 bases). Germline lookup yields CDR1 SGHRS and CDR2 YFSETQ. CDR3 size: 14 residues. The V end lost 0 bases, the J end lost 8 bases, and 14 bases lay between the germline ends. CDR3 nucleotide sequence: TGCGCCAGCAGCTTGGCCGGGCAGGGGCACGGCTACACCTTC. The encoded protein is CASSLAGQGHGYTF.

The chain joins TRBV11-3 to TRBJ2-1; D call uncertain. Germline V gene sequence: CDR1 SGHNT, CDR2 YENEEA. V lost 2 bases, J lost 6 bases, and 8 bases lay in between. The CDR3 covers 13 residues. CDR3 DNA sequence: TGTGCCAGCAGCTTAAGCCGCTTCAATGAGCAGTTCTTC. This gives the protein CASSLSRFNEQFF.

The CDR3 DNA is TGCGCCAGCAGCCTCGGGCCGGGGGCAACTAATGAAAAACTGTTTTTT. Translation gives CASSLGPGATNEKLFF. V gene TRBV4-1 combines with J gene TRBJ1-4; D perhaps matches TRBD1 (5 bases). This CDR3 is 16 amino acids long. Germline CDR1 is MGHRA and CDR2 is YSYEKL. V was trimmed by 4 bases and J by 0 bases, leaving 12 bases between them.

The rearrangement uses TRBV11-2 and TRBJ2-7; D call uncertain. Trimming left V 0 bases short and J 3 bases short, with 9 bases between. This CDR3 is built from 14 residues. Germline CDR1 reads SGHAT; CDR2 reads FQNNGV. CDR3 loop: CASSLERINYEQYF. CDR3 sequence (DNA): TGTGCCAGCAGCTTAGAACGGATAAACTACGAGCAGTACTTC.

The chain couples TRBV7-2 to TRBJ2-3; D is ambiguous. V dropped 3 bases and J dropped 6 bases, with 10 bases sitting between them. The CDR3 length is 13 residues. Germline V gene sequence: CDR1 SGHTA, CDR2 FQGNSA. For the CDR3, the DNA is TGTGCCAGCAGCTTCGACGAGTTGGATACGCAGTATTTT. It encodes CASSFDELDTQYF.

V usage is TRBV27 and J usage is TRBJ1-2; tentative D call: TRBD1 (6 bases). The germline V gene encodes CDR1 MNHEY and CDR2 SMNVEV (reference sequence). The CDR3 is 14 amino acids. V lost 8 bases and J lost 3, with 16 bases in between. The CDR3 sequence is CASGRGGEDYGYTF. The DNA for the CDR3 is TGTGCCAGCGGGAGGGGGGGCGAGGACTATGGCTACACCTTC.

V and J are TRBV29-1 and TRBJ1-3; 7 bases are shared with TRBD1. The CDR3 contains 15 residues. The V and J ends lost 2 bases and 3 bases, in that order; junction bases with no gene match: 7. Per germline, CDR1 SQVTM and CDR2 ANQGSEA. CDR3 DNA: TGCAGCGTTGAAACTCTACAGGGGCTTGGAAACACCATATATTTT. Its protein is CSVETLQGLGNTIYF.

The V and J genes are TRBV9 and TRBJ2-2, with TRBD1 matching 8 bases. The CDR3 consists of 16 residues. Unmatched junction bases numbered 5, after V lost 3 bases and J lost 1 base. Germline V CDR1 and CDR2: SGDLS, YYNGEE. The CDR3 reads CASSARQGWNTGELFF. Written as DNA, the CDR3 is TGTGCCAGCAGCGCCCGACAGGGGTGGAACACCGGGGAGCTGTTTTTT.